This TCR beta chain was documented in a study of cytomegalovirus exposure and HLA in healthy donors. Whole-study results and caveats: In all likelihood, a cluster of highly shared sequence variants was a sequencing artifact. Listed as cytomegalovirus-associated were over 150 TCR beta chains.

The CDR3 extends over 14 amino acids. From germline, CDR1 is MGHDK and CDR2 SYGVNS. Trimming left V 6 bases short and J 5 bases short, with 14 bases between. 60 Vbeta and 13 Jbeta primers were used in PCR. TCRdb's table, derived via immunoSEQ multiplex PCR, lists solely in-frame clones and lacks some. This sample contains some 41,000 clones. Regarding this clone: The antigen is undetermined.

Sequenced sample: PBMCs. The source of this sequence is a man under 40 in good health and CMV-seronegative. V is TRBV25-1 and J is TRBJ2-4; D possibly corresponds to TRBD2 (6 bases). In DNA form, the CDR3 reads TGTGCCAGCAGGGGCGGAGGGGCAGAAAACATTCAGTACTTC. It specifies CASRGGGAENIQYF.